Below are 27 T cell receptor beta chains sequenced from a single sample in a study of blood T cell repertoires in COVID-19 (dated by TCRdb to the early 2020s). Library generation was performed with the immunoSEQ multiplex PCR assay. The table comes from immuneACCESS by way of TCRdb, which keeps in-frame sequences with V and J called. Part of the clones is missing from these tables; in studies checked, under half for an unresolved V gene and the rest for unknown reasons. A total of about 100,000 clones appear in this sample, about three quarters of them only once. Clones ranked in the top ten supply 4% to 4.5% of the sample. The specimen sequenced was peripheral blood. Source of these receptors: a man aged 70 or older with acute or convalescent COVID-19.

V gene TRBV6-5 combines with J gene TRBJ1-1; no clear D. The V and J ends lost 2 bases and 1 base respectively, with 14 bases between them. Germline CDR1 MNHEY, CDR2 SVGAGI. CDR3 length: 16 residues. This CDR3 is CASSYTAHPWNTEAFF. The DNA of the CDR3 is TGTGCCAGCAGTTACACCGCACACCCTTGGAACACTGAAGCTTTCTTT.

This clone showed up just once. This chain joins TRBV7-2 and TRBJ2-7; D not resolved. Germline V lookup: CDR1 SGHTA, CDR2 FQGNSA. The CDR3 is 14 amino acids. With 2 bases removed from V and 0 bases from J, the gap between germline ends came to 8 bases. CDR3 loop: CASSLSGYSYEQYF. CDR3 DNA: TGTGCCAGCAGCTTATCCGGGTACTCCTACGAGCAGTACTTC.

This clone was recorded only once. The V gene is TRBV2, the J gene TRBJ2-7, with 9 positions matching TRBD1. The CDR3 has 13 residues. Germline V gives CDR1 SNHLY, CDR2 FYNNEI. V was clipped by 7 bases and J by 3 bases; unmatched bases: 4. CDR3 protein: CASTVGQGYEQYF. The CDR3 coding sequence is TGTGCCAGCACGGTGGGACAGGGCTACGAGCAGTACTTC.

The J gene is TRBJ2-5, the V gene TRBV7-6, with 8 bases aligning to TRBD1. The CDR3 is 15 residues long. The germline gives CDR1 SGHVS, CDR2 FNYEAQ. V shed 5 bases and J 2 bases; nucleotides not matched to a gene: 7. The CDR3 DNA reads TGTGCCAGCAGCCGGCCGGGACAGGAGCAAGAGACCCAGTACTTC. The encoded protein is CASSRPGQEQETQYF. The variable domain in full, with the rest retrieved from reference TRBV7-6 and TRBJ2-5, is GAGVSQSPRYKVTKRGQDVALRCDPISGHVSLYWYRQALGQGPEFLTYFNYEAQQDKSGLPNDRFSAERPEGSISTLTIQRTEQRDSAMYRCASSRPGQEQETQYFGPGTRLLVL.

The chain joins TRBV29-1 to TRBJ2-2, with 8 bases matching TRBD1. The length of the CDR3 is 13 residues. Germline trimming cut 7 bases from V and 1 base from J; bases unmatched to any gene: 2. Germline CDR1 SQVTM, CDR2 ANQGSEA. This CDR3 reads CSADRGNTGELFF. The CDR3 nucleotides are TGCAGCGCTGACAGGGGGAACACCGGGGAGCTGTTTTTT.

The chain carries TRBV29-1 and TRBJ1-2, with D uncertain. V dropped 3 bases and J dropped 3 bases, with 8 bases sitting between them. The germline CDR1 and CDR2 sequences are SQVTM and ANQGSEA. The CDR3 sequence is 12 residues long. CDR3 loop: CSVEREDYGYTF. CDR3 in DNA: TGCAGCGTTGAGCGGGAGGACTATGGCTACACCTTC.

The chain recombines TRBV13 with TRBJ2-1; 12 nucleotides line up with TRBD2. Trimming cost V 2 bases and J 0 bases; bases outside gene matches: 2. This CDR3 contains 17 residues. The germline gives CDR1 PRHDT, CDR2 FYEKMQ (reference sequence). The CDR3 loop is CASSLTSGGYSYNEQFF. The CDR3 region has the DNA TGTGCCAGCAGCTTAACTAGCGGGGGGTACTCCTACAATGAGCAGTTCTTC. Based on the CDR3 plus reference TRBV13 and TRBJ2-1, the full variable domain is AAGVIQSPRHLIKEKRETATLKCYPIPRHDTVYWYQQGPGQDPQFLISFYEKMQSDKGSIPDRFSAQQFSDYHSELNMSSLELGDSALYFCASSLTSGGYSYNEQFFGPGTRLTVL.

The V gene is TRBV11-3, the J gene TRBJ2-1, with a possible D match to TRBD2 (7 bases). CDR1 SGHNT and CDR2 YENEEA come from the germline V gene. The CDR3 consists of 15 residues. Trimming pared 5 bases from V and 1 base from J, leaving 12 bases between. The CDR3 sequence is CASSRGGSSYNEQFF. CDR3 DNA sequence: TGTGCCAGCAGCCGCGGGGGCTCTTCCTACAATGAGCAGTTCTTC.

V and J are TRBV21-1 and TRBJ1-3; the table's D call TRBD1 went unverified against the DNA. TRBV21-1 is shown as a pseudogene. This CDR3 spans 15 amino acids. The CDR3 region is CASSIRQGRRNTIYF. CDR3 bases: TGTGCCAGCAGTATTAGACAGGGTCGGAGAAACACCATATATTTT.

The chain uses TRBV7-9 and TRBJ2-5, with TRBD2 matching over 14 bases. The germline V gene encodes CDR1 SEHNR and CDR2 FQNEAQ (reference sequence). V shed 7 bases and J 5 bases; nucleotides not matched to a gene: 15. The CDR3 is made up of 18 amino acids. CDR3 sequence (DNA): TGTGCCAGCACCTCCCCCCTTGGACTAGCGGGGGGCCGGGAGACCCAGTACTTC. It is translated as CASTSPLGLAGGRETQYF.

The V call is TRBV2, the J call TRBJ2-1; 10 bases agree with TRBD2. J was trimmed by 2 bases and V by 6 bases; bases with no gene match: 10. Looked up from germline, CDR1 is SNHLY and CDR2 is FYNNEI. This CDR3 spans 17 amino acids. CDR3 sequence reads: CASRGIEGLATYNEQFF. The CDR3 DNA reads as TGTGCCAGCAGGGGCATTGAGGGACTAGCGACCTACAATGAGCAGTTCTTC.

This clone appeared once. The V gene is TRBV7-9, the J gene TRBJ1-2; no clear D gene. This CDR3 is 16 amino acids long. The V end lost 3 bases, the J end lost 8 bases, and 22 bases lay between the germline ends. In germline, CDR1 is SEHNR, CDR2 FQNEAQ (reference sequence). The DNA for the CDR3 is TGTGCCAGCAGCTTCGAACTCTCTAGGGTGAGGGAGGGCTACACCTTC. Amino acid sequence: CASSFELSRVREGYTF. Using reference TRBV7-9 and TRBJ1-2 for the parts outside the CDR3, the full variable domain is DTGVSQNPRHKITKRGQNVTFRCDPISEHNRLYWYRQTLGQGPEFLTYFQNEAQLEKSRLLSDRFSAERPKGSFSTLEIQRTEQGDSAMYLCASSFELSRVREGYTFGSGTRLTVV.

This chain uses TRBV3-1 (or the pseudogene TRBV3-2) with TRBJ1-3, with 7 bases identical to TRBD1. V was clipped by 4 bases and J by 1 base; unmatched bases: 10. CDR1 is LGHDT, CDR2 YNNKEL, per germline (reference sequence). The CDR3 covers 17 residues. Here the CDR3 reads CASSPKAGGMSGNTIYF. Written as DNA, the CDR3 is TGTGCCAGCAGCCCAAAGGCAGGGGGGATGTCTGGAAACACCATATATTTT.

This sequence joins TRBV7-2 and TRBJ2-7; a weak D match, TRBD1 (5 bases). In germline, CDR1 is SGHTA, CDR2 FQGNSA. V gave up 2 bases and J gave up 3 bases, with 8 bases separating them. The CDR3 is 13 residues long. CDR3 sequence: CASSLQQDYEQYF. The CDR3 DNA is TGTGCCAGCAGCTTACAACAGGACTACGAGCAGTACTTC.

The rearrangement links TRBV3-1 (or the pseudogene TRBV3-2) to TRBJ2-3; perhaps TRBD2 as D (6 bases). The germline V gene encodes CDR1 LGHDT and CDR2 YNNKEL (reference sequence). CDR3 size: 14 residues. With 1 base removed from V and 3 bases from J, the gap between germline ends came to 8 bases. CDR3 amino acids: CASSQGRGTDTQYF. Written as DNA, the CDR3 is TGTGCCAGCAGCCAAGGGCGGGGAACAGATACGCAGTATTTT.

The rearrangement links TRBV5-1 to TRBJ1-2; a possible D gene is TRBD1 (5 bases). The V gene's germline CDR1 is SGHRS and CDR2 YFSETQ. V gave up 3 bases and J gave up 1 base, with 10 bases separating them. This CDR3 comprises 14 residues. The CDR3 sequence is CASSYDSDNYGYTF. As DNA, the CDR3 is TGCGCCAGCAGCTATGACAGCGATAACTATGGCTACACCTTC.

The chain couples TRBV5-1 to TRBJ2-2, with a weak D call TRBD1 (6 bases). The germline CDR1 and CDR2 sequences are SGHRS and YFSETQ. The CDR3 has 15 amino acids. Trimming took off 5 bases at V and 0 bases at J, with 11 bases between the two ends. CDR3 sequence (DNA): TGCGCCAGCAGGGGGACACGTGCGAACACCGGGGAGCTGTTTTTT. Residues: CASRGTRANTGELFF.

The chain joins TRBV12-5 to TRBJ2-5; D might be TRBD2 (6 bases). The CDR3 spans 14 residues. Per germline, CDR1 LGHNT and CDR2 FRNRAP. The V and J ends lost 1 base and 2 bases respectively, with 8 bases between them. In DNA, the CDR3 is TGTGCTAGTGGTTTGGGACTAGGGCAAGAGACCCAGTACTTC. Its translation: CASGLGLGQETQYF.

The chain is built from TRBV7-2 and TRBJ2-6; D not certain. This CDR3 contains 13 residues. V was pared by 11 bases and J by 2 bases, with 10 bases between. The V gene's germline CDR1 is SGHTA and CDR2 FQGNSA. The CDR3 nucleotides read TGTGCCTCAGTGGTGGCTGGGGCCAACGTCCTGACTTTC. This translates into CASVVAGANVLTF. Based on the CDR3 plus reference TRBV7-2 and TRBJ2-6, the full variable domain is GAGVSQSPSNKVTEKGKDVELRCDPISGHTALYWYRQSLGQGLEFLIYFQGNSAPDKSGLPSDRFSAERTGGSVSTLTIQRTQQEDSAVYLCASVVAGANVLTFGAGSRLTVL.

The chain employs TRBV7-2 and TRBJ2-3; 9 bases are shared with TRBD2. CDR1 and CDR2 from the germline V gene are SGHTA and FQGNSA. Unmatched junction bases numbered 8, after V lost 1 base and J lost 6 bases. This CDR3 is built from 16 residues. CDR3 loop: CASSLVAGGSWDTQYF. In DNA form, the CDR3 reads TGTGCCAGCAGCTTAGTGGCGGGGGGGAGTTGGGATACGCAGTATTTT. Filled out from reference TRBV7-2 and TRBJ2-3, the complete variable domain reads GAGVSQSPSNKVTEKGKDVELRCDPISGHTALYWYRQSLGQGLEFLIYFQGNSAPDKSGLPSDRFSAERTGGSVSTLTIQRTQQEDSAVYLCASSLVAGGSWDTQYFGPGTRLTVL.

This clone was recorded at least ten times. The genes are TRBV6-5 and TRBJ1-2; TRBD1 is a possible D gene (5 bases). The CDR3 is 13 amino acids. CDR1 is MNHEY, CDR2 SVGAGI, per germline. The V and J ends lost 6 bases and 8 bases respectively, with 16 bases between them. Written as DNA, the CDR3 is TGTGCCAGCAGGCCCGGGACGGGGGAAGGCTACACCTTC. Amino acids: CASRPGTGEGYTF.

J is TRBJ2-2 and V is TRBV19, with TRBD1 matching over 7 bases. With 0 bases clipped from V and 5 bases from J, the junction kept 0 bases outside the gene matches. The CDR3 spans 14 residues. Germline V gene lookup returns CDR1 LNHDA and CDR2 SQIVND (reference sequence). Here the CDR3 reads CASSIEQGTGELFF. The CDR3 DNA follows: TGTGCCAGTAGTATAGAACAGGGGACCGGGGAGCTGTTTTTT.

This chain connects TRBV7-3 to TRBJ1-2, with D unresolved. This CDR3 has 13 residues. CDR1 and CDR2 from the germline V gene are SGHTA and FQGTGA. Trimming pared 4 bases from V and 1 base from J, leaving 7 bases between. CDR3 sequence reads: CASSSGDNYGYTF. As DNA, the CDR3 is TGTGCCAGCAGCTCGGGAGATAACTATGGCTACACCTTC.

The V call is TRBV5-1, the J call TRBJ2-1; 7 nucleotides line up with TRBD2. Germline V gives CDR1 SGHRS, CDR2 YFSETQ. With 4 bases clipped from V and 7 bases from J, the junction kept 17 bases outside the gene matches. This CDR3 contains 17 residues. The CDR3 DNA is TGCGCCAGCAGCCCGTGGGAGGGGCGGGGGTCCAGGAATGAGCAGTTCTTC. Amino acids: CASSPWEGRGSRNEQFF.

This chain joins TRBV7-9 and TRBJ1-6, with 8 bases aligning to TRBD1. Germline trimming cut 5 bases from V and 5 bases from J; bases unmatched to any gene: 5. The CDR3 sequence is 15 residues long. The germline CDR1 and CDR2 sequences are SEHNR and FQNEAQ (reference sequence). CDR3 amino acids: CASSLWTGNNSPLHF. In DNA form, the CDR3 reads TGTGCCAGCAGCCTATGGACAGGGAATAATTCACCCCTCCACTTT.

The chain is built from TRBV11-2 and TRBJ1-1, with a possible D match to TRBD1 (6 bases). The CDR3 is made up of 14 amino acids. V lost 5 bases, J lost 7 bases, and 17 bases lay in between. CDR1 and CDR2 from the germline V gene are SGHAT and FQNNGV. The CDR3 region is CASSPEVRGGEAFF. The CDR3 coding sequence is TGTGCCAGCAGCCCAGAGGTCCGAGGGGGTGAAGCTTTCTTT. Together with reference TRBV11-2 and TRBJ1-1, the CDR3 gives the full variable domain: EAGVAQSPRYKIIEKRQSVAFWCNPISGHATLYWYQQILGQGPKLLIQFQNNGVVDDSQLPKDRFSAERLKGVDSTLKIQPAKLEDSAVYLCASSPEVRGGEAFFGQGTRLTVV.

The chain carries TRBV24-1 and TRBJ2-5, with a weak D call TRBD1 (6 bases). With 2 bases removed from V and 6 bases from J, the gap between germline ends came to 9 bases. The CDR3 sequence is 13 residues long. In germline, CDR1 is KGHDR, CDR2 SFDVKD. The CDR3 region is CATSDWTEKTQYF. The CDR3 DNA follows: TGTGCCACCAGTGATTGGACAGAGAAGACCCAGTACTTC.